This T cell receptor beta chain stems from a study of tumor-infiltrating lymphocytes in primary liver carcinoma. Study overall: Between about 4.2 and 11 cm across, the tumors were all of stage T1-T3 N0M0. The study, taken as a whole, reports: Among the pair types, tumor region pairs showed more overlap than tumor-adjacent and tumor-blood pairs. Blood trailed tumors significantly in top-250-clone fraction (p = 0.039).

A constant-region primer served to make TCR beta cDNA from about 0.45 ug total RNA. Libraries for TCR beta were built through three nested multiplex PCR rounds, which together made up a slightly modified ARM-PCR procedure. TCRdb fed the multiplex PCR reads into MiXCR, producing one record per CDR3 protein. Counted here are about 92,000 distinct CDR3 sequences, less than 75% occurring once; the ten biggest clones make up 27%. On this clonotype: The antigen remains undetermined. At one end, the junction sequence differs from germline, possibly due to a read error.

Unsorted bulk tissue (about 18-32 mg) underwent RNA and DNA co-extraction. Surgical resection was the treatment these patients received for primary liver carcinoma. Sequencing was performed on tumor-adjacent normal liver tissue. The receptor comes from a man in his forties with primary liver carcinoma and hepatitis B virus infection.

Written as DNA, the CDR3 is TGTGTCAGCAGCTTAGAGGGCAGCAGGGATACACAGTATTTT. Translation gives CVSSLEGSRDTQYF. The chain has TRBV11-2 and TRBJ2-3; D might be TRBD1 or TRBD2, each matching 5 bases. Germline V gene data show CDR1 as SGHAT and CDR2 as FQNNGV. The CDR3 sequence is 14 residues long.